The T cell receptor (beta chain) described here comes from a study of blood T cell repertoires in COVID-19. TCRdb's copy holds only in-frame clones and misses some; the assay was immunoSEQ multiplex PCR. The sample includes approximately 500,000 clones, about 88% of them seen just once. The trim removed 5 bases at V and 4 bases at J, leaving 17 bases unmatched. This CDR3 contains 19 residues. Germline values: CDR1 MNHEY, CDR2 SMNVEV (reference sequence). The sequenced material came from peripheral blood. The clonotype comes from a man between 18 and 35 years old with COVID-19, enrolled during active disease. This chain uses TRBV27 with TRBJ2-1; 10 nucleotides agree with TRBD2. In nucleotides, the CDR3 is TGTGCCAGCAGTGTACAACGTTTCGGACTAGCGGACTTATACAATGAGCAGTTCTTC. Translating gives CASSVQRFGLADLYNEQFF.